The source of this T cell receptor (beta chain) is a study of radiation and T cells in renal cell carcinoma. Germline CDR1 SGHDT, CDR2 YYEEEE. The CDR3 totals 15 residues. The ends were cut back, 6 bases at V and 0 bases at J, with 13 bases in the middle. The time point was: blood 4 weeks post-SBRT, at nephrectomy. Specified treatment: 15 Gy SBRT to primary tumor, nephrectomy 4 weeks later. Clones were read by immunoSEQ multiplex PCR, and TCRdb kept only the in-frame ones, dropping some. Of approximately 150,000 clones in the sample, 80% to 90% were seen once. This sequence originates from a woman aged 50 to 60 with renal cell carcinoma. The sequences come from blood, collected from a patient whose treatment included radiotherapy and nephrectomy. The J gene is TRBJ2-1, the V gene TRBV5-6; D is undetermined. For the CDR3, the DNA is TGTGCCAGCATCCTTGGTCCTAGCTCCTACAATGAGCAGTTCTTC. It codes for CASILGPSSYNEQFF. Full variable domain (missing parts from reference TRBV5-6 and TRBJ2-1): DAGVTQSPTHLIKTRGQQVTLRCSPKSGHDTVSWYQQALGQGPQFIFQYYEEEERQRGNFPDRFSGHQFPNYSSELNVNALLLGDSALYLCASILGPSSYNEQFFGPGTRLTVL.